Each of the 7 T cell receptor beta chains below was sequenced from the same sample in a study of blood T cells in healthy people across ages. Using a J-beta primer mix together with a sample-barcoded 5' primer, a second PCR was run for roughly 7 to 12 cycles. TCRdb called the 5' RACE reads again in MiXCR, with one record for every CDR3 protein. The data contain some 1.5 million distinct CDR3 sequences, about 42% of them singletons. The sequenced sample consisted of blood. All receptors come from a woman aged 18-35 years in good health.

This clonotype has a count of ten or more. V is TRBV20-1 and J is TRBJ2-3, with 13 bases aligning to TRBD2. The CDR3 has 13 residues. Looked up from germline, CDR1 is DFQATT and CDR2 is SNEGSKA (reference sequence). CDR3 bases: TGCAGACTAACTAGCGGGAGGGCAGATACGCAGTATTTT. It is translated as CRLTSGRADTQYF.

This clonotype was seen only a few times. V usage is TRBV7-2 and J usage is TRBJ1-5; no firm D call. The germline gives CDR1 SGHTA, CDR2 FQGNSA. V was cut by 2 bases and J by 3 bases, with 5 bases left in between. The CDR3 is 13 residues long. The chain's CDR3 is CASSLSNNQPQHF. CDR3 nucleotides: TGTGCCAGCAGCTTATCAAACAATCAGCCCCAGCATTTT. Supplemented by reference TRBV7-2 and TRBJ1-5, the full variable domain reads GAGVSQSPSNKVTEKGKDVELRCDPISGHTALYWYRQSLGQGLEFLIYFQGNSAPDKSGLPSDRFSAERTGGSVSTLTIQRTQQEDSAVYLCASSLSNNQPQHFGDGTRLSIL.

The chain combines TRBV27 with TRBJ1-1; TRBD1 is a possible D gene (6 bases). This CDR3 is built from 14 residues. Per the germline V gene, CDR1 is MNHEY and CDR2 is SMNVEV (reference sequence). V lost 5 bases, J lost 6 bases, and 16 bases lay in between. The DNA for the CDR3 is TGTGCCAGCAGTCTCTCCGGGACATGGGCTGAAGCTTTCTTT. It translates to CASSLSGTWAEAFF.

This sequence joins TRBV7-2 and TRBJ1-1, with D tentatively TRBD1 (6 bases). V lost 5 bases and J lost 0, with 19 bases in between. This CDR3 has 17 amino acids. The germline gives CDR1 SGHTA, CDR2 FQGNSA. CDR3 DNA: TGTGCCAGCAGCATTGGGACATCAGCAGGGATGAACACTGAAGCTTTCTTT. This gives the protein CASSIGTSAGMNTEAFF. Complete variable domain (other parts from reference TRBV7-2 and TRBJ1-1): GAGVSQSPSNKVTEKGKDVELRCDPISGHTALYWYRQSLGQGLEFLIYFQGNSAPDKSGLPSDRFSAERTGGSVSTLTIQRTQQEDSAVYLCASSIGTSAGMNTEAFFGQGTRLTVV.

The chain combines TRBV11-2 with TRBJ2-3; the match to TRBD2 covers 8 bases. The length of the CDR3 is 15 residues. Losses at the gene ends were 1 base for V and 7 bases for J; bases not matched to a gene: 7. Germline assignment: CDR1 SGHAT and CDR2 FQNNGV. In DNA form, the CDR3 reads TGTGCCAGCAGCTTAGGGGGCGGGGGGTATCATACGCAGTATTTT. Its translation: CASSLGGGGYHTQYF.

V gene TRBV29-1 combines with J gene TRBJ2-4; maybe TRBD2 (6 bases). This CDR3 is built from 12 residues. Deletions cut 4 bases from V and 13 bases from J, with 17 bases between. Looked up from germline, CDR1 is SQVTM and CDR2 is ANQGSEA. This CDR3 is CSVVGGTYKQYF. CDR3 bases: TGCAGCGTTGTAGGCGGGACCTACAAGCAGTACTTC.

In the case of this clonotype: At one end the junction does not follow the germline gene, possibly because of a read error. The chain combines TRBV28 with TRBJ1-1, with D maybe TRBD1 (6 bases). The germline CDR1 and CDR2 sequences are MDHEN and SYDVKM. The CDR3 loop spans 16 amino acids. The CDR3 nucleotides are TGTGCCGGCAGTTTACAAGTACAGGGTTCGAACACTGAAGCTTTCTTT. This gives the protein CAGSLQVQGSNTEAFF.